These 32 T cell receptor beta chains were sequenced from one sample in a study of T-cell memory formation after mild COVID-19. Via MiXCR, TCRdb re-called the 5' RACE reads, giving one row per CDR3 protein. Seen here are about 350,000 distinct CDR3 sequences, about 20% observed once, and the top ten hold 21%. Sequenced input: PBMCs or a T cell subset sorted from them (not recorded which). All receptors come from a man aged 18 to 30 who had mild COVID-19 (a few samples of this study predate the infection). Cell type and time point are not known.

This clonotype was seen more than once but under ten times. CDR3 nucleotide sequence: TGTGCCAGCAGTGAGGGACTAGCGGGGGGGTATCGGTACAATGAGCAGTTCTTC. Protein sequence: CASSEGLAGGYRYNEQFF. V and J are TRBV2 and TRBJ2-1, with TRBD2 matching over 16 bases. The CDR3 has 18 amino acids. Germline V CDR1 and CDR2: SNHLY, FYNNEI. Trimming removed 3 bases from V and 4 bases from J; junction bases left unmatched: 6.

On this clonotype: At one end the junction does not follow the germline gene, possibly because of a read error. This chain joins TRBV7-9 and TRBJ1-3; D ambiguous. The CDR3 length is 14 residues. Germline lookup yields CDR1 SEHNR and CDR2 FQNEAQ (reference sequence). The CDR3 reads CASIAGLLGDTIYF. CDR3 in DNA: TGTGCCAGCATCGCGGGCCTCCTTGGAGACACCATATATTTT. Filled out from reference TRBV7-9 and TRBJ1-3, the complete variable domain reads DTGVSQNPRHKITKRGQNVTFRCDPISEHNRLYWYRQTLGQGPEFLTYFQNEAQLEKSRLLSDRFSAERPKGSFSTLEIQRTEQGDSAMYLCASIAGLLGDTIYFGEGSWLTVV.

This clonotype showed up just a few times. The chain joins TRBV6-2 or TRBV6-3 to TRBJ1-1, with a weak D call TRBD1 (6 bases). CDR3 length: 12 amino acids. Trimming left V 6 bases short and J 7 bases short, with 12 bases between. Germline V gives CDR1 MNHEY, CDR2 SVGEGT. The CDR3 DNA reads as TGTGCCAGCAGCCCACAGGGAGATGAAGCTTTCTTT. It specifies CASSPQGDEAFF.

There are many counts of this clonotype. J is TRBJ1-3 and V is TRBV6-5; no reliable D call. Trimming left V 6 bases short and J 0 bases short, with 6 bases between. In germline, CDR1 is MNHEY, CDR2 SVGAGI. The CDR3 sequence is 13 residues long. CDR3: CASRRVSGNTIYF. The DNA for the CDR3 is TGTGCCAGCAGAAGGGTCTCTGGAAACACCATATATTTT.

The chain employs TRBV7-8 and TRBJ2-5; unclear D gene. The CDR3 is 12 amino acids. In germline, CDR1 is SGHVS, CDR2 FQNEAQ. The ends were cut back, 4 bases at V and 6 bases at J, with 9 bases in the middle. CDR3 protein: CASSSVLQTQYF. Here the CDR3 DNA reads TGTGCCAGCAGCTCCGTACTGCAGACCCAGTACTTC.

The chain carries TRBV6-5 and TRBJ1-2; 8 nucleotides line up with TRBD1. The CDR3 extends over 14 amino acids. The junction had 5 bases not matched to a gene; V was cut back by 5 bases and J by 3 bases. The germline gives CDR1 MNHEY, CDR2 SVGAGI. The CDR3 region has the DNA TGTGCCAGCAGTAGTGTGGACAGGGACTATGGCTACACCTTC. Amino acid sequence: CASSSVDRDYGYTF.

This clonotype has at least ten counts. J is TRBJ2-1 and V is TRBV7-2; no clear D gene. Germline CDR1 is SGHTA and CDR2 is FQGNSA. There are 16 residues in the CDR3. V lost 5 bases and J lost 1, with 15 bases in between. The CDR3 loop is CASSQEWGRSYNEQFF. The CDR3 nucleotides read TGTGCCAGCAGCCAAGAGTGGGGTAGGTCCTACAATGAGCAGTTCTTC.

The CDR3 sequence is CATSRDLDTQYF. The CDR3 nucleotides read TGTGCCACCAGCAGAGATCTAGATACGCAGTATTTT. The genes are TRBV15 and TRBJ2-3; D is unresolved. This CDR3 has 12 amino acids. Trimming shortened V by 0 bases and J by 5 bases, and 3 bases separated the two germline ends. The germline V gene has CDR1 LNHNV and CDR2 YYDKDF (reference sequence).

Only a few counts were recorded for this clonotype. The V call is TRBV6-5, the J call TRBJ1-1, with D perhaps TRBD1 (5 bases). V lost 6 bases and J 2 bases, leaving 16 bases between the germline ends. CDR3 length equals 15 residues. Germline values: CDR1 MNHEY, CDR2 SVGAGI. Here the CDR3 reads CASSNALTANTEAFF. The CDR3, as DNA: TGTGCCAGCAGCAACGCCTTGACAGCCAACACTGAAGCTTTCTTT.

This clonotype was detected a few times. J is TRBJ1-2 and V is TRBV29-1; D possibly corresponds to TRBD1 (6 bases). The V and J ends lost 7 bases and 8 bases respectively, with 20 bases between them. This CDR3 spans 13 amino acids. In germline, CDR1 is SQVTM, CDR2 ANQGSEA. The chain's CDR3 is CSALEAGARGYTF. CDR3 DNA: TGCAGCGCTCTGGAGGCGGGGGCGCGAGGCTACACCTTC.

This clonotype has more than one count but fewer than ten. This sequence joins TRBV30 and TRBJ2-3; 8 bases are a match to TRBD2. Germline V gene data show CDR1 as GTSNPN and CDR2 as SVGIG (reference sequence). The V and J ends lost 0 bases and 1 base, in that order; junction bases with no gene match: 18. This CDR3 has 20 residues. The CDR3 nucleotides are TGTGCCTGGAGTGTGTTCCTTCGGAGCGGGGGTGTCCTGGGCACAGATACGCAGTATTTT. Translation gives CAWSVFLRSGGVLGTDTQYF. Looking up the rest from reference TRBV30 and TRBJ2-3 gives the full variable domain: SQTIHQWPATLVQPVGSPLSLECTVEGTSNPNLYWYRQAAGRGLQLLFYSVGIGQISSEVPQNLSASRPQDRQFILSSKKLLLSDSGFYLCAWSVFLRSGGVLGTDTQYFGPGTRLTVL.

This clonotype was counted between two and nine times. J is TRBJ2-1 and V is TRBV20-1, with 9 bases matching TRBD2. This CDR3 has 15 residues. Germline V gene sequence: CDR1 DFQATT, CDR2 SNEGSKA (reference sequence). V lost 7 bases, J lost 14 bases, and 21 bases stayed unmatched. This CDR3 reads CSGYGVAGGPMREFF. CDR3 nucleotide sequence: TGCAGTGGCTATGGGGTGGCGGGGGGGCCAATGAGGGAGTTCTTC.

This clonotype was seen repeatedly, ten times or more. The gene calls are TRBV6-2 or TRBV6-3 and TRBJ2-2, with D possibly matching TRBD1 (5 bases). Germline CDR1 MNHEY, CDR2 SVGEGT. Trimming removed 8 bases at V and 3 bases at J, with 16 bases between. The CDR3 is made up of 15 amino acids. CDR3 in amino acids: CASERAQEYTGELFF. In DNA form, the CDR3 reads TGTGCCAGCGAACGAGCACAGGAATACACCGGGGAGCTGTTTTTT.

This chain connects TRBV7-2 to TRBJ2-7; weak D call: TRBD2 (7 bases). Germline V CDR1 and CDR2: SGHTA, FQGNSA. The CDR3 loop spans 14 amino acids. The ends were cut back, 5 bases at V and 10 bases at J, with 21 bases in the middle. CDR3 residues: CASSPWGGGALQYF. As DNA, the CDR3 is TGTGCCAGCAGCCCCTGGGGGGGCGGGGCACTCCAGTACTTC.

This clonotype came up once. The chain carries TRBV5-5 and TRBJ1-1; D is unclear. Deletions cut 5 bases from V and 1 base from J, with 9 bases between. The CDR3 covers 13 residues. Germline-derived CDR1 and CDR2 are SGHKS and YYEKEE (reference sequence). The CDR3 region is CASRPPRNTEAFF. The DNA for the CDR3 is TGTGCCAGCAGACCCCCCCGGAACACTGAAGCTTTCTTT.

The V and J genes are TRBV6-5 and TRBJ1-2; TRBD1 matches 8 bases. Trimming cost V 5 bases and J 4 bases; bases outside gene matches: 12. The germline gives CDR1 MNHEY, CDR2 SVGAGI. The CDR3 runs to 16 residues. The chain's CDR3 is CASSTGTGSWGYGYTF. The CDR3 bases are TGTGCCAGCAGTACCGGGACAGGTTCCTGGGGCTATGGCTACACCTTC.

This clonotype was observed a single time. The V and J genes are TRBV6-5 and TRBJ2-5; D is possibly TRBD2 (5 bases). V was trimmed by 7 bases and J by 1 base, leaving 13 bases between them. This CDR3 spans 14 amino acids. The germline V gene encodes CDR1 MNHEY and CDR2 SVGAGI. The CDR3 loop is CASTSQRAQETQYF. The CDR3 bases are TGTGCCAGCACCTCCCAGAGGGCCCAAGAGACCCAGTACTTC.

This clonotype was seen a handful of times. This chain connects TRBV5-1 to TRBJ2-5; D is unclear. Trimming pared 0 bases from V and 5 bases from J, leaving 8 bases between. The CDR3 spans 13 residues. Germline CDR1 SGHRS, CDR2 YFSETQ. CDR3 sequence: CASSLGGDETQYF. The CDR3 bases are TGCGCCAGCAGCTTGGGTGGGGATGAGACCCAGTACTTC.

V usage is TRBV5-4 and J usage is TRBJ2-5, with 7 bases identical to TRBD1. Germline V gene sequence: CDR1 SGHNT, CDR2 YYREEE (reference sequence). Trimming removed 4 bases from V and 3 bases from J; junction bases left unmatched: 3. The CDR3 consists of 13 residues. As DNA, the CDR3 is TGTGCCAGCAGCACCGACAGGGAAGAGACCCAGTACTTC. This codes for CASSTDREETQYF.

The chain uses TRBV5-1 and TRBJ1-2, with D uncertain. Germline V gives CDR1 SGHRS, CDR2 YFSETQ. The CDR3 length is 14 residues. V shed 4 bases and J shed 1 base, with 11 bases lying between them. CDR3 sequence reads: CASSPYGSNYGYTF. Here the CDR3 DNA reads TGCGCCAGCAGCCCATACGGGAGTAACTATGGCTACACCTTC.

The chain combines TRBV27 with TRBJ1-2; 8 bases match TRBD1. J lost 8 bases, V lost 1 base, and 9 bases had no gene match. Germline loops: CDR1 MNHEY, CDR2 SMNVEV (reference sequence). This CDR3 spans 15 amino acids. The CDR3 reads CASSLYATGANGYTF. The CDR3 DNA reads TGTGCCAGCAGTTTATATGCGACAGGGGCTAACGGCTACACCTTC.

This clonotype was detected only a few times. The DNA for the CDR3 is TGTGCCAGCAGTCCCGGGACAGAAAACAATCAGCCCCAGCATTTT. Protein sequence: CASSPGTENNQPQHF. The chain links TRBV2 to TRBJ1-5, with TRBD1 identical over 7 bases. Trimming at V came to 5 bases and at J to 3 bases, leaving 7 bases not matched to a gene. Germline V gene data show CDR1 as SNHLY and CDR2 as FYNNEI. This CDR3 comprises 15 residues.

This clonotype came up a few times. J is TRBJ1-1 and V is TRBV6-6; D is unclear. This CDR3 contains 15 residues. CDR1 is MNHNY and CDR2 is SVGAGI in the germline V gene (reference sequence). Trimming left V 6 bases short and J 4 bases short, with 18 bases between. CDR3 sequence (DNA): TGTGCCAGCAGACCTACCCAAGTGGCTCGCACTGAAGCTTTCTTT. Its protein is CASRPTQVARTEAFF.

This chain uses TRBV7-6 with TRBJ2-1; D possibly corresponds to TRBD2 (5 bases). Looked up from germline, CDR1 is SGHVS and CDR2 is FNYEAQ. V lost 1 base to trimming and J lost 4 bases, with 14 bases between them. This CDR3 is 16 amino acids long. The CDR3 coding sequence is TGTGCCAGCAGCTTAGACACGGAGGATTCATACAATGAGCAGTTCTTC. This gives the protein CASSLDTEDSYNEQFF.

The sample holds a few counts of this clonotype. Mismatch with germline at one junction end may stem from a read error. This chain connects TRBV2 to TRBJ2-3; 10 bases agree with TRBD2. This CDR3 spans 10 amino acids. Germline CDR1 is SNHLY and CDR2 is FYNNEI. This chain's CDR3 is CASLRGLAAF. The DNA of the CDR3 is TGTGCCAGCTTGAGAGGACTAGCGGCTTTT.

This clonotype came up a few times. The germline gene is not matched at one end of the junction; a read error may be the cause. The chain employs TRBV7-2 and TRBJ2-3; TRBD2 matches at 7 bases. The germline V gene encodes CDR1 SGHTA and CDR2 FQGNSA. This CDR3 comprises 15 residues. CDR3 amino acids: CASTLVRLARDTQYF. CDR3 nucleotides: TGTGCCAGCACCTTAGTCCGACTAGCAAGAGATACGCAGTATTTT.

This clonotype was seen a handful of times. The chain uses TRBV20-1 and TRBJ2-5; D is ambiguous. Trimming cost V 0 bases and J 3 bases, with 5 bases left between them. This CDR3 has 12 amino acids. Germline CDR1 is DFQATT and CDR2 is SNEGSKA (reference sequence). The CDR3 DNA reads TGCAGTGCTAGAGAGGTTGAAGAGACCCAGTACTTC. The encoded protein is CSAREVEETQYF.

The gene calls are TRBV5-1 and TRBJ1-2, with 7 bases aligning to TRBD1. CDR3 length: 15 residues. Unmatched junction bases numbered 9, after V lost 4 bases and J lost 3 bases. Looked up from germline, CDR1 is SGHRS and CDR2 is YFSETQ. The CDR3 region is CASSPRGVEDYGYTF. CDR3 nucleotides: TGCGCCAGCAGCCCCAGGGGGGTTGAGGACTATGGCTACACCTTC.

This sequence joins TRBV7-9 and TRBJ2-7, with 12 bases lining up with TRBD2. The V segment lost 5 bases and the J segment 4 bases; nucleotides outside the gene matches: 9. Germline CDR1 reads SEHNR; CDR2 reads FQNEAQ (reference sequence). The CDR3 is 16 amino acids. The CDR3 coding sequence is TGTGCCAGCAGCGCATCCGGGACTAGCGGGTCTTACGAGCAGTACGTC. It is translated as CASSASGTSGSYEQYV.

V is TRBV5-1 and J is TRBJ2-5, with no clear D. Germline V CDR1 and CDR2: SGHRS, YFSETQ. CDR3 length: 15 amino acids. The V end was cut by 0 bases, the J end by 5 bases, with 14 bases between. In DNA form, the CDR3 reads TGCGCCAGCAGCTTGGGTATCGGAGTTTGGGAGACCCAGTACTTC. It codes for CASSLGIGVWETQYF.

This clonotype was detected a few times. The chain links TRBV18 to TRBJ2-5; 8 bases fit TRBD1. The germline V gene has CDR1 KGHSH and CDR2 LQKENI. There are 15 residues in the CDR3. J was trimmed by 5 bases and V by 3 bases; bases with no gene match: 8. The CDR3 is CASSPRPTGDETQYF. CDR3 bases: TGTGCCAGCTCACCCAGACCGACAGGGGACGAGACCCAGTACTTC.

This chain connects TRBV5-6 to TRBJ2-5; D is unclear. CDR1 and CDR2 (germline): SGHDT, YYEEEE. CDR3 length: 16 amino acids. V was clipped by 2 bases and J by 6 bases, with 20 bases between them. The DNA for the CDR3 is TGTGCCAGCAGCTTACCTGGCTTAGCTTGGAGTAAGACCCAGTACTTC. It codes for CASSLPGLAWSKTQYF.